This T cell receptor beta chain was profiled in a study of T cells expressing NK-cell markers. Study-level information: Repertoires of TCR beta were obtained from T cells sorted as CD3+CD56+NKG2C+, CD3+CD56+NKG2C- and CD3+CD56-NKG2C+.

Germline V gives CDR1 SGHNT, CDR2 YENEEA. The length of the CDR3 is 15 residues. TCRdb reprocessed the 5' RACE reads, with one entry per CDR3 protein and no DNA. This sample's table reports about 300,000 distinct CDR3 sequences. Sequencing used blood T cells: a sorted CD56 or NKG2C T cell subset, CD4+ or CD8+ T cells, or bulk PBMC T cells (not recorded which). The gene calls are TRBV11-3 and TRBJ1-1; checking the TCRdb D call of TRBD1 is not possible without DNA. The TCR originated in a woman between 18 and 75 years old in good health. Here the CDR3 reads CASSLEGAAHTEAFF. Combining the CDR3 with reference TRBV11-3 and TRBJ1-1 gives the whole variable domain EAGVVQSPRYKIIEKKQPVAFWCNPISGHNTLYWYLQNLGQGPELLIRYENEEAVDDSQLPKDRFSAERLKGVDSTLKIQPAELGDSAVYLCASSLEGAAHTEAFFGQGTRLTVV.